Below are 32 T cell receptor beta chains sequenced from a single sample in a study of cytomegalovirus exposure and HLA in healthy donors. Primers: 60 Vbeta forward and 13 Jbeta reverse. Here immunoSEQ multiplex PCR was the method, and the copy in TCRdb shows in-frame clones only, minus some. The sample includes 200,000 or so clones, roughly 87% of them seen just once. Input material: PBMCs. All receptors come from a girl under three years old in good health and CMV-seronegative.

The V call is TRBV30, the J call TRBJ2-5; 10 nucleotides line up with TRBD1. The J call is in doubt because the DNA end fits TRBJ2-7 better. CDR3 size: 13 residues. The germline CDR1 and CDR2 sequences are GTSNPN and SVGIG (reference sequence). The CDR3 region is CAWGDRGPGEQYF. The CDR3 coding sequence is TGTGCCTGGGGGGACAGGGGTCCGGGCGAGCAGTACTTC.

The J gene is TRBJ1-6, the V gene TRBV6-5, with 8 nucleotides matching TRBD1. Trimming removed 6 bases from V and 7 bases from J; junction bases left unmatched: 5. The CDR3 runs to 14 residues. The V gene's germline CDR1 is MNHEY and CDR2 SVGAGI. CDR3 in amino acids: CASSIDRGNSPLHF. The CDR3 region has the DNA TGTGCCAGCAGCATCGACAGGGGAAATTCACCCCTCCACTTT.

V and J are TRBV14 and TRBJ2-7; 10 nucleotides agree with TRBD2. Looked up from germline, CDR1 is SGHDN and CDR2 is FVKESK. The CDR3 is 15 amino acids. J gave up 6 bases and V 0 bases, and 5 bases lay outside the gene matches. The CDR3 DNA sequence: TGTGCCAGCAGCCAAGATGCTAGCGGGAGTGGCGAGCAGTACTTC. As protein: CASSQDASGSGEQYF.

The V and J genes are TRBV30 and TRBJ2-3; D is unresolved. V was pared by 1 base and J by 2 bases, with 4 bases between. CDR3 size: 12 residues. CDR1 is GTSNPN and CDR2 is SVGIG in the germline V gene (reference sequence). The CDR3 DNA reads as TGTGCCTGGAGTGACTTCACAGATACGCAGTATTTT. Translated, it gives CAWSDFTDTQYF.

The chain's CDR3 is CASSLRGGQSYQETQYF. CDR3 DNA sequence: TGCGCCAGCAGCTTACGGGGGGGACAATCGTACCAAGAGACCCAGTACTTC. The chain couples TRBV5-1 to TRBJ2-5, with 8 bases fitting TRBD2. Unmatched junction bases numbered 9, after V lost 2 bases and J lost 0 bases. This CDR3 comprises 17 residues. CDR1 SGHRS and CDR2 YFSETQ come from the germline V gene.

The chain is built from TRBV11-3 and TRBJ2-1; 12 bases fit TRBD1. The CDR3 has 18 amino acids. Trimming removed 1 base from V and 2 bases from J; junction bases left unmatched: 6. Per germline, CDR1 SGHNT and CDR2 YENEEA. The DNA for the CDR3 is TGTGCCAGCAGCTTAGGCGCCGGGACAGGGGGCCCCTACAATGAGCAGTTCTTC. Translating it yields CASSLGAGTGGPYNEQFF.

Worth noting for this clone: The junction shows a germline mismatch at one end, possibly a read error. The V gene is TRBV7-3, the J gene TRBJ1-2; weak D call: TRBD1 (6 bases). The V gene's germline CDR1 is SGHTA and CDR2 FQGTGA. This CDR3 contains 13 residues. The DNA for the CDR3 is TGTGCCAGCAGCATAACAGGACAGTTGGGCTACACCTTC. Its protein product is CASSITGQLGYTF. The full variable domain, in which reference TRBV7-3 and TRBJ1-2 provide the parts outside the CDR3, is GAGVSQTPSNKVTEKGKYVELRCDPISGHTALYWYRQSLGQGPEFLIYFQGTGAADDSGLPNDRFFAVRPEGSVSTLKIQRTERGDSAVYLCASSITGQLGYTFGSGTRLTVV.

For the CDR3, the DNA is TGTGCCAGCAGCTCTCCGAAACAGGGATCACGAGTGGGCATTCAGTACTTC. Its protein product is CASSSPKQGSRVGIQYF. The V call is TRBV7-2, the J call TRBJ2-4, with D possibly TRBD1 on 6 matching bases. The V end lost 4 bases, the J end lost 9 bases, and 25 bases lay between the germline ends. The CDR3 is made up of 17 amino acids. Germline values: CDR1 SGHTA, CDR2 FQGNSA.

The CDR3 nucleotides read TGTGCCAGCAGTGATGGCAGGGCTGATCAGCCCCAGCATTTT. This translates into CASSDGRADQPQHF. This chain links TRBV2 with TRBJ1-5, with D perhaps matching TRBD1 (5 bases). CDR3 length equals 14 residues. The V end lost 3 bases, the J end lost 5 bases, and 11 bases lay between the germline ends. CDR1 SNHLY and CDR2 FYNNEI come from the germline V gene.

The V and J genes are TRBV27 and TRBJ2-1; D perhaps matches TRBD1 (5 bases). This CDR3 is 14 amino acids long. Trimming removed 7 bases from V and 6 bases from J, with 16 bases in between. From germline, CDR1 is MNHEY and CDR2 SMNVEV (reference sequence). CDR3 DNA: TGTGCCAGCAAGTTGCCAGGGTCGGGCAATGAGCAGTTCTTC. Amino acid sequence: CASKLPGSGNEQFF.

The chain recombines TRBV19 with TRBJ1-5, with 8 bases matching TRBD1. J gave up 7 bases and V 3 bases, and 5 bases lay outside the gene matches. The CDR3 length is 14 residues. The germline CDR1 and CDR2 sequences are LNHDA and SQIVND (reference sequence). CDR3 nucleotides: TGTGCCAGTAGTATGCAGGCAGGGGGCCAGCCCCAGCATTTT. Translating gives CASSMQAGGQPQHF. The complete variable domain, with remaining parts taken from reference TRBV19 and TRBJ1-5, reads DGGITQSPKYLFRKEGQNVTLSCEQNLNHDAMYWYRQDPGQGLRLIYYSQIVNDFQKGDIAEGYSVSREKKESFPLTVTSAQKNPTAFYLCASSMQAGGQPQHFGDGTRLSIL.

The chain links TRBV4-1 to TRBJ1-5; TRBD1 matches at 7 bases. The length of the CDR3 is 18 residues. In germline, CDR1 is MGHRA, CDR2 YSYEKL. Trimming removed 0 bases from V and 0 bases from J; junction bases left unmatched: 8. The CDR3 DNA reads TGCGCCAGCAGCCAAGACTTTGGGACAGCAAATAGCAATCAGCCCCAGCATTTT. This codes for CASSQDFGTANSNQPQHF.

The rearrangement uses TRBV10-2 and TRBJ2-7; 7 positions match TRBD2. CDR3 size: 13 residues. Germline V CDR1 and CDR2: WSHSY, SAAADI. V lost 11 bases and J lost 2; bases outside the gene matches: 9. CDR3 bases: TGCGCCGGGGGTCGAGGGACTACCTACGAGCAGTACTTC. Its translation is CAGGRGTTYEQYF.

V is TRBV4-3 and J is TRBJ1-3, with D possibly matching TRBD1 (6 bases). The V and J ends lost 0 bases and 0 bases respectively, with 12 bases between them. The germline gives CDR1 LGHNA, CDR2 YSLEER. This CDR3 contains 17 residues. This CDR3 reads CASSQDPGQFSGNTIYF. The CDR3 nucleotides are TGCGCCAGCAGCCAAGATCCAGGACAGTTCTCTGGAAACACCATATATTTT.

A few counts support this clone. The chain is built from TRBV30 and TRBJ2-6; D remains ambiguous. The V and J ends lost 5 bases and 1 base respectively, with 6 bases between them. The CDR3 runs to 13 residues. The germline V gene encodes CDR1 GTSNPN and CDR2 SVGIG (reference sequence). CDR3 residues: CAWSGSGANVLTF. DNA for the CDR3: TGTGCCTGGTCCGGTTCTGGGGCCAACGTCCTGACTTTC.

The CDR3 nucleotides are TGTGCCAGCAGCTTAGTTGGGACTAGTCCAGATACGCAGTATTTT. It yields the protein CASSLVGTSPDTQYF. The chain recombines TRBV7-8 with TRBJ2-3; 8 bases are a match to TRBD2. The CDR3 spans 15 residues. V was clipped by 1 base and J by 4 bases; unmatched bases: 4. CDR1 is SGHVS, CDR2 FQNEAQ, per germline.

The V gene is TRBV2, the J gene TRBJ2-1; perhaps TRBD2 as D (5 bases). Looked up from germline, CDR1 is SNHLY and CDR2 is FYNNEI. This CDR3 has 13 amino acids. The V end lost 7 bases, the J end lost 6 bases, and 13 bases lay between the germline ends. DNA of the CDR3: TGTGCCAGCACCAGAGGGTCTTCCAATGAGCAGTTCTTC. This sequence encodes CASTRGSSNEQFF.

The rearrangement links TRBV5-1 to TRBJ1-2; D call uncertain. CDR1 and CDR2 from the germline V gene are SGHRS and YFSETQ. The CDR3 runs to 13 residues. V shed 0 bases and J shed 2 bases, with 5 bases lying between them. This CDR3 is CASSLVQNYGYTF. In nucleotides, the CDR3 is TGCGCCAGCAGCTTGGTACAAAACTATGGCTACACCTTC.

J is TRBJ2-2 and V is TRBV11-3; D is possibly TRBD2 (6 bases). With 3 bases removed from V and 4 bases from J, the gap between germline ends came to 12 bases. Germline loops: CDR1 SGHNT, CDR2 YENEEA. This CDR3 has 15 residues. The CDR3 bases are TGTGCCAGCAGCTTTAATCAGGGAGGCACCGGGGAGCTGTTTTTT. Translation: CASSFNQGGTGELFF.

The chain is built from TRBV14 and TRBJ1-1, with TRBD1 as a possible D gene (5 bases). Trimming took 1 base from V and 10 from J, leaving 13 bases between them. Germline assignment: CDR1 SGHDN and CDR2 FVKESK. This CDR3 has 13 residues. CDR3 in amino acids: CASSQGLGVGAFF. The DNA of the CDR3 is TGTGCCAGCAGCCAAGGATTAGGGGTAGGAGCTTTCTTT.

The genes are TRBV7-2 and TRBJ1-1, with TRBD1 identical over 9 bases. Germline V lookup: CDR1 SGHTA, CDR2 FQGNSA. CDR3 length equals 13 residues. The trim removed 6 bases at V and 4 bases at J, leaving 3 bases unmatched. The CDR3 region has the DNA TGTGCCAGCAGAGTGACAGGGGGCACTGAAGCTTTCTTT. It specifies CASRVTGGTEAFF.

This chain joins TRBV30 and TRBJ2-7, with D tentatively TRBD2 (6 bases). Germline V gives CDR1 GTSNPN, CDR2 SVGIG (reference sequence). The CDR3 sequence is 13 residues long. The V and J ends lost 2 bases and 3 bases respectively, with 11 bases between them. The CDR3 region has the DNA TGTGCCTGGAGTTGGAGGGATATCTACGAGCAGTACTTC. Translated: CAWSWRDIYEQYF.

The gene calls are TRBV7-3 and TRBJ2-7, with 9 bases fitting TRBD1. Trimming cost V 2 bases and J 5 bases; bases outside gene matches: 1. Germline V lookup: CDR1 SGHTA, CDR2 FQGTGA. CDR3 length: 13 amino acids. This CDR3 reads CASSLDRGNEQYF. The CDR3 DNA sequence: TGTGCCAGCAGCTTAGACAGGGGGAACGAGCAGTACTTC. Full variable domain (missing parts from reference TRBV7-3 and TRBJ2-7): GAGVSQTPSNKVTEKGKYVELRCDPISGHTALYWYRQSLGQGPEFLIYFQGTGAADDSGLPNDRFFAVRPEGSVSTLKIQRTERGDSAVYLCASSLDRGNEQYFGPGTRLTVT.

This chain uses TRBV5-1 with TRBJ2-5, with TRBD1 matching 7 bases. J was trimmed by 5 bases and V by 4 bases; bases with no gene match: 8. In germline, CDR1 is SGHRS, CDR2 YFSETQ. This CDR3 comprises 14 residues. The CDR3 loop is CASSQTQGWETQYF. The DNA of the CDR3 is TGCGCCAGCAGCCAAACACAGGGGTGGGAGACCCAGTACTTC.

The chain links TRBV2 to TRBJ2-5; 8 nucleotides match TRBD2. Trimming took 2 bases from V and 2 from J; bases not matched to a gene: 1. Germline V gene lookup returns CDR1 SNHLY and CDR2 FYNNEI. The CDR3 length is 14 residues. CDR3 sequence reads: CASSETSGQETQYF. The CDR3 DNA reads as TGTGCCAGCAGTGAAACTAGCGGTCAAGAGACCCAGTACTTC.

The chain joins TRBV30 to TRBJ2-5; D remains unclear. The CDR3 has 11 amino acids. From germline, CDR1 is GTSNPN and CDR2 SVGIG (reference sequence). V lost 3 bases and J lost 7, with 9 bases in between. The CDR3 DNA reads TGTGCCTGGAGCCGTGATAGGACCCAGTACTTC. Encoded protein: CAWSRDRTQYF.

The chain couples TRBV6-5 to TRBJ2-7; TRBD2 agrees at 10 bases. Germline assignment: CDR1 MNHEY and CDR2 SVGAGI. The CDR3 length is 15 residues. V shed 7 bases and J 4 bases; nucleotides not matched to a gene: 10. CDR3 residues: CASNKGPLAGYEQYF. DNA for the CDR3: TGTGCCAGCAATAAAGGTCCACTAGCGGGGTACGAGCAGTACTTC.

The chain joins TRBV30 to TRBJ2-1, with D tentatively TRBD2 (6 bases). The CDR3 spans 12 residues. In germline, CDR1 is GTSNPN, CDR2 SVGIG (reference sequence). The CDR3 loop reads CVSGGKGNEQFF. The CDR3 DNA sequence: TGTGTTTCCGGCGGGAAGGGCAATGAGCAGTTCTTC.

This clone was seen once. V and J are TRBV25-1 and TRBJ2-5; 9 nucleotides line up with TRBD2. The V and J ends lost 7 bases and 4 bases, in that order; junction bases with no gene match: 7. Germline-derived CDR1 and CDR2 are MGHDK and SYGVNS. The CDR3 length is 14 residues. The CDR3 nucleotides read TGTGCCAGCATCGGGGCGGGAGGGATAGAGACCCAGTACTTC. The encoded protein is CASIGAGGIETQYF.

The chain's CDR3 is CASSVEGGRGETQYF. The CDR3 nucleotides are TGTGCCAGCAGCGTAGAAGGCGGGAGAGGGGAGACCCAGTACTTC. The chain uses TRBV9 and TRBJ2-5, with 7 bases lining up with TRBD2. This CDR3 has 15 residues. V dropped 0 bases and J dropped 5; count of bases not matched to a gene: 7. Germline V gives CDR1 SGDLS, CDR2 YYNGEE.

The chain has TRBV7-9 and TRBJ2-1, with D possibly TRBD2 on 8 matching bases. The CDR3 is made up of 19 amino acids. CDR1 is SEHNR and CDR2 is FQNEAQ in the germline V gene (reference sequence). Deletions cut 2 bases from V and 7 bases from J, with 27 bases between. The DNA for the CDR3 is TGTGCCAGCAGCTTAAGGGCTAGCGGGCCACCTCAGGGGGTTAATGAGCAGTTCTTC. Protein: CASSLRASGPPQGVNEQFF.

For this clone: The junction departs from the called germline gene at one end, perhaps through a read error. CDR3 DNA: TGTTCCAGCAGCTTAGTATACGACAGGGGCAACTACGAGCAGTACTTC. Translated: CSSSLVYDRGNYEQYF. V usage is TRBV7-9 and J usage is TRBJ2-7; 8 nucleotides match TRBD1. The CDR3 consists of 16 residues. From germline, CDR1 is SEHNR and CDR2 FQNEAQ (reference sequence).